This entry concerns a single T cell receptor beta chain. This sample stems from a study of blood T cell repertoires in COVID-19. Original data processing: It was from reference gene primer amplification that nucleated cell counts were estimated. Clones were sequenced by immunoSEQ multiplex PCR, and TCRdb holds only the in-frame ones, with some missing. V and J calls and clone size are as listed in that table; D and trimming were resolved from the DNA. This repertoire shows around 250,000 clones, approximately 82% found once; its top ten account for 1.9%. This TCR came from a woman aged 80 or over with acute or convalescent COVID-19. Input material: peripheral blood.

CDR3 residues: CASSLRMGQGGQPQHF. Written as DNA, the CDR3 is TGTGCCAGCAGTTTAAGGATGGGTCAGGGAGGACAGCCCCAGCATTTT. The V and J genes are TRBV28 and TRBJ1-5, with D perhaps TRBD1 (5 bases). This CDR3 is 16 amino acids long. The V end lost 2 bases, the J end lost 7 bases, and 18 bases lay between the germline ends. CDR1 is MDHEN and CDR2 is SYDVKM in the germline V gene.